This TCR beta chain appears in the sequencing data of a study of long-term antiretroviral therapy in people with HIV. Concerning this clone itself: Its antigen is unknown.

The CDR3 runs 15 residues. CDR1 is SGDLS and CDR2 is YYNGEE in the germline V gene. Germline trimming cut 0 bases from V and 3 bases from J; bases unmatched to any gene: 5. Study conclusions and caveats: Although diversity increased after ART, it remained lower than in transplant donor controls.

Researchers ran immunoSEQ v3.0 at survey level. Generated by immunoSEQ multiplex PCR, the TCRdb table keeps only in-frame clones and is missing some. The sample holds roughly 16,000 clones; roughly 81% are singletons and the top ten take over 4.5%. The receptor was isolated from a woman in her thirties or forties with HIV. Sequenced material: unsorted PBMCs, taken 0.5 years after starting antiretroviral therapy. This rearrangement joins TRBV9 to TRBJ2-7; 8 bases are a match to TRBD1. The CDR3 sequence: CASSVEGTGGYEQYF. CDR3 DNA: TGTGCCAGCAGCGTAGAGGGGACAGGAGGCTACGAGCAGTACTTC.